The T cell receptor beta chain under discussion was sequenced for a study of OX40 agonist ivuxolimab in advanced cancers. Generated by immunoSEQ multiplex PCR, the TCRdb table keeps only in-frame clones and is missing some. This sample carries over 50,000 clones, over 80% of them seen once, and the ten largest clones take around 25%. The CDR3 has 14 residues. In germline, CDR1 is MNHNS, CDR2 SASEGT. Trimming shortened V by 2 bases and J by 5 bases, and 12 bases separated the two germline ends. The TCR was taken from an adult with an advanced solid tumor such as melanoma, head and neck, liver or kidney cancer. Sequenced here: CD4+ or CD8+ T cells sorted from blood, sampled in a trial of the OX40 agonist ivuxolimab. The chain couples TRBV6-1 to TRBJ1-1, with D possibly matching TRBD1 (6 bases). CDR3 amino acids: CASSEIAGDTEAFF. The CDR3 nucleotides read TGTGCCAGCAGTGAAATAGCAGGGGATACTGAAGCTTTCTTT.